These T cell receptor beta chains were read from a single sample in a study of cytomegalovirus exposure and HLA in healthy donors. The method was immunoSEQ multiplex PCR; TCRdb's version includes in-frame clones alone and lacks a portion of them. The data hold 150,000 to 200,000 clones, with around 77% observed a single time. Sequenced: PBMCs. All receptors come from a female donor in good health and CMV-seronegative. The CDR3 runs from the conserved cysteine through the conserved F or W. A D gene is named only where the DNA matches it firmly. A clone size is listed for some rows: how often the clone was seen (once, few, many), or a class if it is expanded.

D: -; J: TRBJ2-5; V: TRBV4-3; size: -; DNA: TGCGCCAGCAGCCAAGGAGTGGGGGGCCAAGAGACCCAGTACTTC; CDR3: CASSQGVGGQETQYF
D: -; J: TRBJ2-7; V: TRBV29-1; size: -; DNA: TGCAGCGCCGGTGACTTCGCCTACGAGCAGTACTTC; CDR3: CSAGDFAYEQYF
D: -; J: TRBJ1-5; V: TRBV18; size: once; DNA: TGTGCCAGCTCACCCCCCCTCGAGCAGCCCCAGCATTTT; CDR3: CASSPPLEQPQHF
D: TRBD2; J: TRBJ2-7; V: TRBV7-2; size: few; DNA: TGTGCCAGCAGCTTAAACATTGATTTACTAGCGGGAAGCTACGAGCAGTACTTC; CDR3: CASSLNIDLLAGSYEQYF
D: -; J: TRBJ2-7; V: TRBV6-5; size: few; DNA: TGTGCCAGCAGTTACAAAAGCGACTCCTACGAGCAGTACTTC; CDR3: CASSYKSDSYEQYF
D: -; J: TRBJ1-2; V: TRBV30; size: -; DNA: TGTGCCTGGAGGGAAGGACTGCGCAGCGGCTACACCTTC; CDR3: CAWREGLRSGYTF
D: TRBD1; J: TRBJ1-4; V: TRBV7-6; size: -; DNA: TGTGCCAGCAGCTTAGTACCAGGGGGCAGATCTAATGAAAAACTGTTTTTT; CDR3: CASSLVPGGRSNEKLFF
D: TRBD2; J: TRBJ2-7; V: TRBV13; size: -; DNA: TGTGCCAGCAGCCAAACTAGCGGGGTCTACGAGCAGTACTTC; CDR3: CASSQTSGVYEQYF
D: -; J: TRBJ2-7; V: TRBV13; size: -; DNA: TGTGCCAGCAGCTCGGGAGTTAGTCCTTCCTACGAGCAGTACTTC; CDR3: CASSSGVSPSYEQYF
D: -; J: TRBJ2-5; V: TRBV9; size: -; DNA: TGTGCCAGCAGCGTAAGAGGGGGCCAAGAGACCCAGTACTTC; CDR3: CASSVRGGQETQYF
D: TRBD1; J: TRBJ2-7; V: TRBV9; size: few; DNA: TGTGCCAGCAGCGTAGAGGTCACAGGGGGCATGTACTTC; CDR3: CASSVEVTGGMYF
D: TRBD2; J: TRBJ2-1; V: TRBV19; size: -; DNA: TGTGCCAGTAGTATGGAGGCTAGCGGGAGCAAGCAGTTCTTC; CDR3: CASSMEASGSKQFF
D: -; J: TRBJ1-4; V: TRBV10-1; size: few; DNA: TGCGCCAGCAGTGATCGGGGGGGGGCGGGGCGGGGTAATGAAAAACTGTTTTTT; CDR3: CASSDRGGAGRGNEKLFF
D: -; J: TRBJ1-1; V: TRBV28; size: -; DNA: TGTGCCAGCCGACAGAACACTGAAGCTTTCTTT; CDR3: CASRQNTEAFF
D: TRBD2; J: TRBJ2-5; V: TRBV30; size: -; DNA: TGTGCCTGGACTAGCGGGGGACTAGGGCAGTACTTC; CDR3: CAWTSGGLGQYF
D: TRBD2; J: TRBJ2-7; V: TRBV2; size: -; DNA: TGTGCCAGCAGTGACGGCGGGGGGTCCTACGAGCAGTACTTC; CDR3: CASSDGGGSYEQYF
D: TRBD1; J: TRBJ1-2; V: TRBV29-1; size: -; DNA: TGCAGCGTCGTCCTTAAGGTCCTGACAGGGGTCTCTGGCTACACCTTC; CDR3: CSVVLKVLTGVSGYTF
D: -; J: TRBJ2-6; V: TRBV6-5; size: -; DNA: TGTGCCAGCAGTAGGGGATCTGGGGCCAACGTCCTGACTTTC; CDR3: CASSRGSGANVLTF
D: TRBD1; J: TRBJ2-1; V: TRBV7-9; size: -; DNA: TGTGCCAGCAGTTCTCAACGTCCGGGACAGGGCATCAATGAGCAGTTCTTC; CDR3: CASSSQRPGQGINEQFF
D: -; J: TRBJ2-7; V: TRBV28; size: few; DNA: TGTGCCAGCAGATACAAGTACGAGCAGTACTTC; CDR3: CASRYKYEQYF
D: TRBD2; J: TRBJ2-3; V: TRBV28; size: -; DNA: TGTGCCAGTCGGGGTAGCGGGGGGGCAGATACGCAGTATTTT; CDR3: CASRGSGGADTQYF
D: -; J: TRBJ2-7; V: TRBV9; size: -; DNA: TGTGCCAGCAGCGTACGCACAGGGCCTGCCTACGAGCAGTACTTC; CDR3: CASSVRTGPAYEQYF
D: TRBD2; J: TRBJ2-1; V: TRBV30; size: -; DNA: TGTGCCTGGAGTGTACTTCGAGGAGGTAGCGGGGGGTACAATGAGCAGTTCTTC; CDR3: CAWSVLRGGSGGYNEQFF
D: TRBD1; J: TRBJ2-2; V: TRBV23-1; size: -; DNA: TGCGCCAGAACAGGGGAACACACCGGGGAGCTGTTTTTT; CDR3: CARTGEHTGELFF
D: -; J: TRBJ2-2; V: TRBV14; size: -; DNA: TGTGCCAGCAGCCAAGTTTCAGGGCCCTCGAACACCGGGGAGCTGTTTTTT; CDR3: CASSQVSGPSNTGELFF
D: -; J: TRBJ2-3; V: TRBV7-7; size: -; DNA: TGTGCCAGCAGCTTCGAGAGCACAGATACGCAGTATTTT; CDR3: CASSFESTDTQYF
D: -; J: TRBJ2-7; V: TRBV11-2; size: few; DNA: TGTGCCAGCAGCTTAGAGCAGCGGTTAAGTACCTACGAGCAGTACTTC; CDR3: CASSLEQRLSTYEQYF
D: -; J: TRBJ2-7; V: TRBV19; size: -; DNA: TGTGCCAGTAGTCCACTAACAGGGAACGTCTACGAGCAGTACTTC; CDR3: CASSPLTGNVYEQYF
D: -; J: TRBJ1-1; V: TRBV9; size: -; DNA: TGTGCCAGCAGCGTAGACAGGTCCACTGAAGCTTTCTTT; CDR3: CASSVDRSTEAFF
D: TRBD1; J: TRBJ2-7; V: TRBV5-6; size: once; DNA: TGTGCCAGCACCTCGTGGACAGGGCCGGCCTACGAGCAGTACTTC; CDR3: CASTSWTGPAYEQYF
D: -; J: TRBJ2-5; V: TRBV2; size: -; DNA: TGTGCCAGCAGTGATAGGGCAGGGCTCCAAGAGACCCAGTACTTC; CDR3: CASSDRAGLQETQYF
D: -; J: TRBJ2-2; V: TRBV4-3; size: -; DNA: TGCGCCAGCAGCCAAGGGCAGTCCTGGGCCACCGGGGAGCTGTTTTTT; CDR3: CASSQGQSWATGELFF
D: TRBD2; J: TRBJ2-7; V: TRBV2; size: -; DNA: TGTGCCAGCAGCCCGGGACTAGCGGGAGGGCGTTACGAGCAGTACTTC; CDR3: CASSPGLAGGRYEQYF
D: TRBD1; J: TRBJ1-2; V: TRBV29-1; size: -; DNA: TGCAGCGTTGAAGGCGGGACAGGGCGAGGCTACACCTTC; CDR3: CSVEGGTGRGYTF
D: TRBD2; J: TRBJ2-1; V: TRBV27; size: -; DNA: TGTGCCAGCACCCCAGAGGGACTAGGGCGTGGTGAGCAGTTCTTC; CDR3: CASTPEGLGRGEQFF
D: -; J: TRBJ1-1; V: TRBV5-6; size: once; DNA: TGTGCCAGCAGCTCTTATTACAGGGAAACTGAAGCTTTCTTT; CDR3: CASSSYYRETEAFF
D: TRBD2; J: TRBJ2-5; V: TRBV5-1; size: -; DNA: TGCGCCAGCAGCTTGGCTTTAGCGGGGGGCGGACAGACCCAGTACTTC; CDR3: CASSLALAGGGQTQYF
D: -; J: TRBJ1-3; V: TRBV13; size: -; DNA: TGTGCCAGCAGCTCTGAGGGGGTTGGAAACACCATATATTTT; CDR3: CASSSEGVGNTIYF